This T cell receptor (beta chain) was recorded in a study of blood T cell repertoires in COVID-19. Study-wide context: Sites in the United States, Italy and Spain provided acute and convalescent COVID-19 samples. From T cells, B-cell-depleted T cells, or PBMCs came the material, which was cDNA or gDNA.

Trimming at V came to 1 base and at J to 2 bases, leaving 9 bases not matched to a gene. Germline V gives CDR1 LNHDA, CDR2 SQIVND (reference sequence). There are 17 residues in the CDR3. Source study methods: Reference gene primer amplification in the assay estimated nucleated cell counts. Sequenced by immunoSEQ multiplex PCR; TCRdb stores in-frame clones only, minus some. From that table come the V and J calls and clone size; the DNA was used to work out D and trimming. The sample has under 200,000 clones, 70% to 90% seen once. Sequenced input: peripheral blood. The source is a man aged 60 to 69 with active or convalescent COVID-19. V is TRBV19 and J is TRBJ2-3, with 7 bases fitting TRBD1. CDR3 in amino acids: CASSIVTGAKYTDTQYF. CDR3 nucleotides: TGTGCCAGTAGTATAGTTACAGGGGCCAAATACACAGATACGCAGTATTTT.